One and the same sample provided the 26 T cell receptor beta chains below, sequenced in a study of OX40 agonist ivuxolimab in advanced cancers. Assay: immunoSEQ multiplex PCR; the TCRdb copy retains only in-frame clones and omits some. The sample contains tens of thousands of clones, over 75% of which appear only once. This material consisted of CD4+ or CD8+ T cells sorted from blood, taken in a trial of the OX40 agonist ivuxolimab. The receptors stem from an adult with an advanced solid tumor such as melanoma, head and neck, liver or kidney cancer.

This CDR3 reads CASSENFGRGSTYGYTF. The CDR3, as DNA: TGTGCCAGCAGTGAAAATTTCGGGAGGGGGTCTACCTATGGCTACACCTTC. The rearrangement uses TRBV2 and TRBJ1-2; possibly TRBD1 for D (6 bases). Germline V gene data show CDR1 as SNHLY and CDR2 as FYNNEI. The CDR3 has 17 amino acids. Trimming took off 2 bases at V and 4 bases at J, with 20 bases between the two ends. Based on the CDR3 plus reference TRBV2 and TRBJ1-2, the full variable domain is EPEVTQTPSHQVTQMGQEVILRCVPISNHLYFYWYRQILGQKVEFLVSFYNNEISEKSEIFDDQFSVERPDGSNFTLKIRSTKLEDSAMYFCASSENFGRGSTYGYTFGSGTRLTVV.

This clone was observed a handful of times. This chain joins TRBV5-1 and TRBJ1-6; TRBD1 agrees at 10 bases. V lost 1 base and J lost 5; bases outside the gene matches: 6. Germline V gene data show CDR1 as SGHRS and CDR2 as YFSETQ. The CDR3 loop spans 17 amino acids. Written as DNA, the CDR3 is TGCGCCAGCAGCTTGTTCTTGGGACAGGGGAATAATTCACCCCTCCACTTT. Residues: CASSLFLGQGNNSPLHF.

The CDR3: CASSYFILGAYGYTF. The DNA for the CDR3 is TGTGCCAGCAGTTACTTTATTCTAGGAGCTTATGGCTACACCTTC. The chain joins TRBV6-5 to TRBJ1-2; no definite D call. Per the germline V gene, CDR1 is MNHEY and CDR2 is SVGAGI. Trimming left V 1 base short and J 5 bases short, with 14 bases between. The CDR3 length is 15 residues.

The V call is TRBV4-1, the J call TRBJ2-3, with a tentative D call TRBD1 (5 bases). This CDR3 region has 17 residues. V was clipped by 1 base and J by 6 bases, with 20 bases between them. Germline V CDR1 and CDR2: MGHRA, YSYEKL. The CDR3: CASSQAGTASKGDTQYF. DNA for the CDR3: TGCGCCAGCAGCCAAGCTGGAACAGCCTCGAAGGGGGATACGCAGTATTTT.

The J gene is TRBJ2-7, the V gene TRBV15, with 10 positions matching TRBD2. The CDR3 spans 15 residues. V lost 1 base, J lost 5 bases, and 5 bases stayed unmatched. The germline CDR1 and CDR2 sequences are LNHNV and YYDKDF (reference sequence). The chain's CDR3 is CATSRASGGRDEQYF. In DNA, the CDR3 is TGTGCCACCAGCAGAGCTAGCGGGGGCCGGGACGAGCAGTACTTC.

This chain joins TRBV11-3 and TRBJ2-5, with D possibly being TRBD2 (6 bases). The CDR3 length is 15 residues. The germline gives CDR1 SGHNT, CDR2 YENEEA. The V gene lost 0 bases and the J gene lost 5 bases, with 13 bases spanning the gap. The CDR3 loop is CASSLDGRARETQYF. The CDR3 DNA reads TGTGCCAGCAGCTTAGACGGGAGAGCCCGGGAGACCCAGTACTTC. The variable domain in full, completed from reference TRBV11-3 and TRBJ2-5, reads EAGVVQSPRYKIIEKKQPVAFWCNPISGHNTLYWYLQNLGQGPELLIRYENEEAVDDSQLPKDRFSAERLKGVDSTLKIQPAELGDSAVYLCASSLDGRARETQYFGPGTRLLVL.

CDR3 sequence (DNA): TGTGCCAGCAGCTTAGGAGGGGAGGACACTGAAGCTTTCTTT. Residues: CASSLGGEDTEAFF. J is TRBJ1-1 and V is TRBV7-9; tentative D call: TRBD1 (5 bases). This CDR3 is built from 14 residues. V lost 1 base and J 3 bases, leaving 9 bases between the germline ends. CDR1 and CDR2 (germline): SEHNR, FQNEAQ (reference sequence).

This clone was picked up a small number of times. The rearrangement joins TRBV6-6 to TRBJ1-5, with D hard to call. The V and J ends lost 7 bases and 1 base respectively, with 11 bases between them. The CDR3 covers 14 residues. Germline V gene sequence: CDR1 MNHNY, CDR2 SVGAGI (reference sequence). CDR3 amino acids: CASTPVGSNQPQHF. CDR3 sequence (DNA): TGTGCCAGCACTCCGGTCGGGAGCAATCAGCCCCAGCATTTT.

CDR3 amino acids: CASSLLFLRSGYTF. The CDR3 region has the DNA TGTGCCAGCAGCCTTCTCTTCCTCAGGTCTGGCTACACCTTC. The rearrangement joins TRBV28 to TRBJ1-2; D remains unclear. The CDR3 contains 14 residues. The germline CDR1 and CDR2 sequences are MDHEN and SYDVKM. V dropped 6 bases and J dropped 7 bases, with 18 bases sitting between them.

CDR3 protein: CASSTIVGGETQYF. The CDR3 DNA is TGCGCCAGCTCGACGATCGTAGGTGGCGAGACCCAGTACTTC. The V gene is TRBV5-1, the J gene TRBJ2-5; D unclear. CDR1 SGHRS and CDR2 YFSETQ come from the germline V gene. CDR3 length equals 14 residues. The V end lost 7 bases, the J end lost 5 bases, and 18 bases lay between the germline ends.

The V call is TRBV7-6, the J call TRBJ1-6; weak D call: TRBD1 (5 bases). Germline V gene lookup returns CDR1 SGHVS and CDR2 FNYEAQ. Trimming removed 1 base from V and 7 bases from J, with 11 bases in between. The CDR3 is 15 residues long. The CDR3 DNA is TGTGCCAGCAGCTTAGTACAGGCGTCCAATTCACCCCTCCACTTT. Protein sequence: CASSLVQASNSPLHF.

The rearrangement uses TRBV6-5 and TRBJ2-5; the match to TRBD2 covers 7 bases. V gave up 4 bases and J gave up 5 bases; unmatched junction bases: 7. CDR1 and CDR2 (germline): MNHEY, SVGAGI. This CDR3 region has 14 residues. Here the CDR3 reads CASSLSLAEETQYF. The CDR3 coding sequence is TGTGCCAGCAGTTTATCCCTAGCGGAGGAGACCCAGTACTTC.

The J gene is TRBJ1-5, the V gene TRBV6-4; D not certain. Per the germline V gene, CDR1 is MRHNA and CDR2 is SNTAGT. The germline V and J ends were trimmed by 4 bases and 9 bases, with 16 bases remaining between them. This CDR3 contains 14 residues. For the CDR3, the DNA is TGTGCCAGCAGTGCCCAAGACGGTGTGGGGCCCCAGCATTTT. Its protein is CASSAQDGVGPQHF.

This chain uses TRBV11-3 with TRBJ1-2; D unclear. Trimming took off 0 bases at V and 8 bases at J, with 10 bases between the two ends. CDR3 length: 13 amino acids. In germline, CDR1 is SGHNT, CDR2 YENEEA. For the CDR3, the DNA is TGTGCCAGCAGCTTAGATATACAGCGCGGCTACACCTTC. Protein: CASSLDIQRGYTF.

The genes are TRBV11-3 and TRBJ2-4; D not resolved. The CDR3 is made up of 15 amino acids. Per germline, CDR1 SGHNT and CDR2 YENEEA. Trimming took off 4 bases at V and 3 bases at J, with 13 bases between the two ends. CDR3 sequence (DNA): TGTGCCAGCAGCTCCCCGGAGTTAGGCAAAAACATTCAGTACTTC. Amino acid sequence: CASSSPELGKNIQYF. The full variable domain, completed using reference TRBV11-3 and TRBJ2-4, is EAGVVQSPRYKIIEKKQPVAFWCNPISGHNTLYWYLQNLGQGPELLIRYENEEAVDDSQLPKDRFSAERLKGVDSTLKIQPAELGDSAVYLCASSSPELGKNIQYFGAGTRLSVL.

This chain connects TRBV6-6 to TRBJ2-5; 11 bases are a match to TRBD2. The CDR3 is made up of 14 amino acids. Trimming took 4 bases from V and 2 from J; bases not matched to a gene: 0. CDR1 MNHNY and CDR2 SVGAGI come from the germline V gene (reference sequence). This chain's CDR3 is CASSSSGGQETQYF. The CDR3 nucleotides are TGTGCCAGCAGTTCTAGCGGGGGGCAAGAGACCCAGTACTTC.

This clone was observed a single time. The rearrangement uses TRBV9 and TRBJ2-3; TRBD1 is a possible D gene (5 bases). The CDR3 is 15 residues long. Germline V gene lookup returns CDR1 SGDLS and CDR2 YYNGEE. The germline V and J ends were trimmed by 0 bases and 0 bases, with 8 bases remaining between them. This CDR3 reads CASSVDPGSTDTQYF. In nucleotides, the CDR3 is TGTGCCAGCAGCGTAGATCCAGGGAGCACAGATACGCAGTATTTT.

The chain uses TRBV21-1 and TRBJ1-2. TRBV21-1 is described as a pseudogene. The CDR3 loop spans 11 amino acids. CDR3 coding DNA: TGTGCCAGCAGCGAAGAGTATGGCTACACCTTC. This translates into CASSEEYGYTF.

The chain combines TRBV18 with TRBJ1-2, with D tentatively TRBD1 (5 bases). V was pared by 5 bases and J by 2 bases, with 18 bases between. Germline V CDR1 and CDR2: KGHSH, LQKENI. This CDR3 region has 16 residues. This CDR3 reads CASSSFDRPSNYGYTF. The CDR3 DNA follows: TGTGCCAGCTCATCTTTCGACAGACCGTCAAACTATGGCTACACCTTC.

V is TRBV29-1 and J is TRBJ2-5, with TRBD2 identical over 9 bases. V lost 7 bases, J lost 5 bases, and 11 bases stayed unmatched. Germline CDR1 reads SQVTM; CDR2 reads ANQGSEA. The CDR3 covers 14 residues. CDR3 sequence (DNA): TGCAGCGCGCATCGAGGTAGCGGGGGTGAGACCCAGTACTTC. It is translated as CSAHRGSGGETQYF.

The chain has TRBV27 and TRBJ2-3; D is undetermined. From germline, CDR1 is MNHEY and CDR2 SMNVEV (reference sequence). The CDR3 contains 13 residues. V lost 3 bases and J 4 bases, leaving 8 bases between the germline ends. DNA for the CDR3: TGTGCCAGCAGTTTTAGATGGCCAGATACGCAGTATTTT. It specifies CASSFRWPDTQYF.

J is TRBJ2-3 and V is TRBV6-1, with 8 bases fitting TRBD1. The ends lost 5 bases at V and 7 bases at J; junction bases unmatched: 8. Germline CDR1 and CDR2: MNHNS and SASEGT. The CDR3 totals 14 residues. The CDR3 coding sequence is TGTGCCAGCAGTCCAAGACAGGGGAGAAATACGCAGTATTTT. Residues: CASSPRQGRNTQYF.

CDR3 nucleotides: TGTGCCAGCAGTTACTCTCGGGACCCCTACGAGCAGTACTTC. This gives the protein CASSYSRDPYEQYF. The V and J genes are TRBV6-6 and TRBJ2-7; the D gene could be TRBD1 or TRBD2 (5 bases each). V was shortened by 0 bases and J by 2 bases, with 8 bases between the two germline ends. From germline, CDR1 is MNHNY and CDR2 SVGAGI (reference sequence). The CDR3 covers 14 residues.

The V and J genes are TRBV5-1 and TRBJ2-2, with 8 bases lining up with TRBD1. This CDR3 comprises 17 residues. V lost 4 bases and J lost 1; bases outside the gene matches: 9. Germline V gene sequence: CDR1 SGHRS, CDR2 YFSETQ. The CDR3: CASSPSATGVNTGELFF. CDR3 in DNA: TGCGCCAGCAGCCCCTCCGCGACAGGGGTGAACACCGGGGAGCTGTTTTTT.

Here the CDR3 DNA reads TGCAGCGTTGGAGGCAGGGAGAGGACTGAAGCTTTCTTT. Its protein product is CSVGGRERTEAFF. This rearrangement joins TRBV29-1 to TRBJ1-1; D perhaps matches TRBD1 (5 bases). CDR3 size: 13 residues. In germline, CDR1 is SQVTM, CDR2 ANQGSEA. Trimming shortened V by 4 bases and J by 5 bases, and 14 bases separated the two germline ends.

The rearrangement uses TRBV5-1 and TRBJ2-7, with 9 bases that match TRBD2. CDR3 length: 15 amino acids. V trimming: 3 bases; J trimming: 7 bases; junction bases outside the gene matches: 11. Looked up from germline, CDR1 is SGHRS and CDR2 is YFSETQ. The chain's CDR3 is CASSSPSAGGREQYF. The CDR3 DNA reads TGCGCCAGCAGCTCACCCTCAGCGGGAGGTCGGGAGCAGTACTTC.